A single T cell receptor beta chain is shown here with its context. Its antigen is unidentified. The data stem from a study of graft-versus-host responses after intestinal transplantation. On the study more broadly: Each transplant was multivisceral, liver-intestinal, or isolated intestinal. The whole recipient group had anti-thymocyte globulin induction followed by tacrolimus and steroids for about three years.

Study findings and constraints: The authors found GvH clones in recipient marrow, some appearing first in ileum or blood.

The table came from immunoSEQ multiplex PCR; TCRdb's copy has only in-frame clones and leaves some out. The data hold about 120,000 clones, with less than 95% observed a single time. Deletions cut 7 bases from V and 0 bases from J, with 6 bases between. CDR3 length: 12 residues. Per the germline V gene, CDR1 is MDHEN and CDR2 is SYDVKM. The TCR comes from a human donor who received an intestinal transplant. The input for sequencing was unstimulated CD4+ T cells sorted from spleen or lymph node cells, taken before intestinal transplant. The chain recombines TRBV28 with TRBJ1-2; D is uncertain. In nucleotides, the CDR3 is TGTGCCAGCACCGACACTAACTATGGCTACACCTTC. Translated: CASTDTNYGYTF.